This T cell receptor (beta chain) was documented in a study of T cell responses to AZD1222 COVID-19 vaccine. Measured with immunoSEQ multiplex PCR; TCRdb has only the in-frame clones, and not every one. The sample has roughly 120,000 clones; 85% are singletons. Study-level results: The repertoires were collected only after the peak T cell response. Of the AZD1222 recipients, only 6 or 7 were seropositive at baseline. There were mostly white British donors and more females than males, and clonal diversity was possibly underestimated. Reportedly, close to half of spike-specific TCRs are directed against unmutated variant regions.

This clone came up once. What it recognizes is unknown. Sample: peripheral blood, taken 28 days after the second AZD1222 dose. The receptor was derived from an adult who received the AZD1222 COVID-19 vaccine.

In DNA form, the CDR3 reads TGTGCCAGCAGCTTAGTCGACGGATACAATTCACCCCTCCACTTT. It translates to CASSLVDGYNSPLHF. The chain joins TRBV7-2 to TRBJ1-6; D gene unclear. Trimming took 1 base from V and 7 from J, leaving 11 bases between them. Per germline, CDR1 SGHTA and CDR2 FQGNSA. The CDR3 totals 15 residues.